Listed here is a single TCR beta chain. What it binds is not known. The repertoire was sequenced with immunoSEQ multiplex PCR; TCRdb's copy has only in-frame clones and lacks some. Here the sample spans about 23,000 clones, 82% being singletons. The data were taken from a study of neoadjuvant nivolumab and ipilimumab in lung cancer. Study-level background: Nivolumab 3 mg/kg was given days 1, 15 and 29, plus ipilimumab 1 mg/kg day 1 in combination. The study's findings and limits: From pretherapy to surgery, tumor richness and clonality rose with dual therapy. Resected tumors had greater TCR richness and clonality than uninvolved lung.

The TCR was taken from an adult with non-small cell lung cancer. The material was peripheral blood, obtained before neoadjuvant nivolumab, alone or with ipilimumab.

CDR3 loop: CARSLAWAFPYNEQFF. As DNA, the CDR3 is TGTGCCAGAAGCTTGGCTTGGGCGTTCCCCTACAATGAGCAGTTCTTC. The chain recombines TRBV5-3 with TRBJ2-1; the D is unclear. TRBV5-3 qualifies as an ORF whose function is uncertain. CDR3 length: 16 amino acids. The V gene lost 0 bases and the J gene lost 2 bases, with 12 bases spanning the gap.